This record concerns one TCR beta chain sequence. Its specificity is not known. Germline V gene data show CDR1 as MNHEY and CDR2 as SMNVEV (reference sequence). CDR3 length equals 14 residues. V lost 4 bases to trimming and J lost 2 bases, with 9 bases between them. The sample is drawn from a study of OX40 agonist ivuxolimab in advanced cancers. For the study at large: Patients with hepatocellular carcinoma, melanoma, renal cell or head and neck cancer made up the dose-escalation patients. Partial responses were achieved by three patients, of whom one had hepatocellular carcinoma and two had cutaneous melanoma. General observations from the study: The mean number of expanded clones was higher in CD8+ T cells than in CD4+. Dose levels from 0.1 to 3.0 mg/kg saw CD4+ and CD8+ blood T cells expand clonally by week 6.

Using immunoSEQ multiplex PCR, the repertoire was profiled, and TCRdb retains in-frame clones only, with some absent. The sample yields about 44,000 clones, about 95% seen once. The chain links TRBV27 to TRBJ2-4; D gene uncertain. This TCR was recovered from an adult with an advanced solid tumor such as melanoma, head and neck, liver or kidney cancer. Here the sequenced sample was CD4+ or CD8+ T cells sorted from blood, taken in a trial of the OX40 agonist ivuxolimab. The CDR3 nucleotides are TGTGCCAGCAGTTCCCCTGGGCCCAAAAACATTCAGTACTTC. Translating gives CASSSPGPKNIQYF.